Shown below are 12 T cell receptor beta chains from a single sample sequenced in a study of PD-L1 blockade in urothelial cancer. Profiling relied on immunoSEQ multiplex PCR, and the TCRdb table lists in-frame clones only, not all of them. The data show just under 45,000 clones, with roughly 80% seen just once and approximately 15% held by the top ten. The sample's time point: peripheral blood 6 weeks after treatment start. Sample: PBMCs, taken around atezolizumab (anti-PD-L1) treatment. Receptors were obtained from a man between 60 and 70 years old with urothelial cancer.

This clone was picked up a small number of times. The chain combines TRBV6-1 with TRBJ1-1; the match to TRBD1 covers 8 bases. This CDR3 is built from 14 residues. Germline lookup yields CDR1 MNHNS and CDR2 SASEGT. V gave up 7 bases and J gave up 6 bases; unmatched junction bases: 10. The CDR3 DNA reads TGTGCCAGCAACTTGGACAGGGCCGTCTCTGAAGCTTTCTTT. Its protein product is CASNLDRAVSEAFF.

The DNA for the CDR3 is TGTGCCAGCAGCTCGGGGGGACGACTAGCGGGGGTTGGGGATACGCAGTATTTT. Its protein is CASSSGGRLAGVGDTQYF. The rearrangement uses TRBV7-2 and TRBJ2-3; 12 bases are a match to TRBD2. Germline CDR1 is SGHTA and CDR2 is FQGNSA. The CDR3 contains 18 residues. After removal of 4 bases from V and 6 bases from J, the junction contained 14 bases not matched to a gene. The full variable domain, with the rest looked up from reference TRBV7-2 and TRBJ2-3, is GAGVSQSPSNKVTEKGKDVELRCDPISGHTALYWYRQSLGQGLEFLIYFQGNSAPDKSGLPSDRFSAERTGGSVSTLTIQRTQQEDSAVYLCASSSGGRLAGVGDTQYFGPGTRLTVL.

In this sample, this clone is medium-sized (0.01 to 0.1%). The CDR3, as DNA: TGCGCCAGCAGCTTGTCTTCGGGACAGGAGACTTCACCCCTCCACTTT. Its protein product is CASSLSSGQETSPLHF. The rearrangement links TRBV5-1 to TRBJ1-6, with 8 bases identical to TRBD1. V lost 1 base, J lost 9 bases, and 9 bases stayed unmatched. The germline gives CDR1 SGHRS, CDR2 YFSETQ. The CDR3 runs to 16 residues.

The rearrangement joins TRBV29-1 to TRBJ2-7; tentative D call: TRBD2 (5 bases). The CDR3 contains 12 residues. Germline V gives CDR1 SQVTM, CDR2 ANQGSEA. Trimming took 6 bases from V and 0 from J, leaving 9 bases between them. The CDR3 DNA reads TGCAGCGTCGGGAAAAGCTCCTACGAGCAGTACTTC. Amino acids: CSVGKSSYEQYF.

This clone was seen once. This chain links TRBV5-4 with TRBJ2-2, with TRBD1 as a possible D gene (6 bases). The CDR3 is made up of 16 amino acids. V lost 4 bases and J lost 4, with 17 bases in between. Germline CDR1 is SGHNT and CDR2 is YYREEE (reference sequence). The CDR3 spells CASSDPRIGGTGELFF. The CDR3 coding sequence is TGTGCCAGCAGCGACCCGCGGATAGGGGGCACCGGGGAGCTGTTTTTT.

The V call is TRBV19, the J call TRBJ2-3, with 9 bases aligning to TRBD1. CDR3 length: 14 residues. The J segment lost 5 bases and the V segment lost 5 bases, leaving 5 bases of the junction unmatched. Per the germline V gene, CDR1 is LNHDA and CDR2 is SQIVND (reference sequence). Here the CDR3 reads CASSRDRAGDTQYF. In DNA, the CDR3 is TGTGCCAGTAGTCGGGACAGGGCCGGAGATACGCAGTATTTT.

This clone was picked up one time. J is TRBJ2-7 and V is TRBV7-2, with TRBD1 identical over 8 bases. The CDR3 runs to 14 residues. The junction had 7 bases not matched to a gene; V was cut back by 5 bases and J by 4 bases. Germline V CDR1 and CDR2: SGHTA, FQGNSA. The CDR3 spells CASSGGQGTYEQYF. The CDR3 DNA reads TGTGCCAGCAGCGGCGGACAGGGAACTTACGAGCAGTACTTC.

The chain has TRBV5-1 and TRBJ2-1; perhaps TRBD1 as D (6 bases). The CDR3 consists of 16 residues. V was shortened by 0 bases and J by 6 bases, with 16 bases between the two germline ends. Germline CDR1 reads SGHRS; CDR2 reads YFSETQ. The CDR3 bases are TGCGCCAGCAGCTTGGTTACAGGGTTGAAGGGCAATGAGCAGTTCTTC. Residues: CASSLVTGLKGNEQFF.

The gene calls are TRBV19 and TRBJ1-4; no definite D call. The germline gives CDR1 LNHDA, CDR2 SQIVND (reference sequence). The CDR3 runs to 15 residues. Trimming took off 5 bases at V and 4 bases at J, with 14 bases between the two ends. CDR3 nucleotide sequence: TGTGCCAGTAGTTCCTTCAGGCGGGGTAATGAAAAACTGTTTTTT. This codes for CASSSFRRGNEKLFF.

V gene TRBV5-1 combines with J gene TRBJ2-3; the D gene is possibly TRBD1 (6 bases). The CDR3 is made up of 13 amino acids. Trimming took off 4 bases at V and 1 base at J, with 7 bases between the two ends. Germline assignment: CDR1 SGHRS and CDR2 YFSETQ. CDR3 DNA: TGCGCCAGCAGCGAGGGGGGCACAGATACGCAGTATTTT. Amino acid sequence: CASSEGGTDTQYF. Complete variable domain (other parts from reference TRBV5-1 and TRBJ2-3): KAGVTQTPRYLIKTRGQQVTLSCSPISGHRSVSWYQQTPGQGLQFLFEYFSETQRNKGNFPGRFSGRQFSNSRSEMNVSTLELGDSALYLCASSEGGTDTQYFGPGTRLTVL.

The chain employs TRBV29-1 and TRBJ2-5, with 8 bases aligning to TRBD2. The trim removed 3 bases at V and 1 base at J, leaving 4 bases unmatched. This CDR3 spans 14 amino acids. In germline, CDR1 is SQVTM, CDR2 ANQGSEA. The CDR3 reads CSVDPGGIQETQYF. The CDR3 region has the DNA TGCAGCGTTGACCCGGGGGGGATCCAAGAGACCCAGTACTTC.

This clone was observed a few times. This chain uses TRBV2 with TRBJ1-5, with D perhaps matching TRBD1 (6 bases). Germline assignment: CDR1 SNHLY and CDR2 FYNNEI. The CDR3 extends over 13 amino acids. The V end lost 6 bases, the J end lost 6 bases, and 12 bases lay between the germline ends. CDR3 protein: CASRHRVGQPQHF. In DNA, the CDR3 is TGTGCCAGCAGACACAGGGTAGGTCAGCCCCAGCATTTT.